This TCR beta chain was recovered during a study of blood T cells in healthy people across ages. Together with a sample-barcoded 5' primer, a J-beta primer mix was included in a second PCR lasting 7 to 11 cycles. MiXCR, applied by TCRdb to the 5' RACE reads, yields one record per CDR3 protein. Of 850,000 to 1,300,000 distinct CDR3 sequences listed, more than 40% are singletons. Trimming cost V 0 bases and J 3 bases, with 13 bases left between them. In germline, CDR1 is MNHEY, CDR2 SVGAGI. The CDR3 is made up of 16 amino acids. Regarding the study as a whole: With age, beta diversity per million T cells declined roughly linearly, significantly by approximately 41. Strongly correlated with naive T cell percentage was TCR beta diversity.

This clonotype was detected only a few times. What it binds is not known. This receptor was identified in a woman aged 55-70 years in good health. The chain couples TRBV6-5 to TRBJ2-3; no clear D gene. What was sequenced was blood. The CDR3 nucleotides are TGTGCCAGCAGTTACTCGAGTACTGTGGGGACAGATACGCAGTATTTT. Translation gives CASSYSSTVGTDTQYF.